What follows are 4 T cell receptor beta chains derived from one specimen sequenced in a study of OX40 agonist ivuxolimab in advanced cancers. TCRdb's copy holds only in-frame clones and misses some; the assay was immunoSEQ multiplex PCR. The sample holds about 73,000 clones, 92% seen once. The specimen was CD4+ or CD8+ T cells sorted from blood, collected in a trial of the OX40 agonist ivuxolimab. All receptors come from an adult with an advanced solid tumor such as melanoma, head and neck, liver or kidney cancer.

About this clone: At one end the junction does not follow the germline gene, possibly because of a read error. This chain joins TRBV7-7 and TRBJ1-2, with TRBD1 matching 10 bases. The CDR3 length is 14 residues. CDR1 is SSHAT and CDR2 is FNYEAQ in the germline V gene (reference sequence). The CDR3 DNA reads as TGTGCTAGCAGCCGACGGACAGGGGGCTATGGCTACACCTTC. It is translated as CASSRRTGGYGYTF.

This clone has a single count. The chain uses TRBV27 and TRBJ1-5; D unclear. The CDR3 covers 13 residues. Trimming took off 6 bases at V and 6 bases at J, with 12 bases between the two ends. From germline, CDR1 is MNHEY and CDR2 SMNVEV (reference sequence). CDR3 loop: CASSPGWSQPQHF. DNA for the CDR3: TGTGCCAGCAGCCCCGGCTGGTCTCAGCCCCAGCATTTT.

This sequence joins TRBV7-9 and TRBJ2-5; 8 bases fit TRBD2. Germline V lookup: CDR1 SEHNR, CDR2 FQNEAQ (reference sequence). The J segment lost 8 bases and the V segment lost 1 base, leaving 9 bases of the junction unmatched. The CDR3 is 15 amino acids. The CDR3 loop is CASSLEGSGDETQYF. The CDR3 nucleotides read TGTGCCAGCAGCTTAGAGGGTAGCGGGGACGAAACCCAGTACTTC.

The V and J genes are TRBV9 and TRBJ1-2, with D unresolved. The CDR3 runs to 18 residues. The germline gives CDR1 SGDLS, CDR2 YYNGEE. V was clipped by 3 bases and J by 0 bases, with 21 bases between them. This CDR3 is CASSESPMEATTNYGYTF. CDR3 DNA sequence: TGTGCCAGCAGCGAGAGTCCGATGGAGGCCACAACTAACTATGGCTACACCTTC.